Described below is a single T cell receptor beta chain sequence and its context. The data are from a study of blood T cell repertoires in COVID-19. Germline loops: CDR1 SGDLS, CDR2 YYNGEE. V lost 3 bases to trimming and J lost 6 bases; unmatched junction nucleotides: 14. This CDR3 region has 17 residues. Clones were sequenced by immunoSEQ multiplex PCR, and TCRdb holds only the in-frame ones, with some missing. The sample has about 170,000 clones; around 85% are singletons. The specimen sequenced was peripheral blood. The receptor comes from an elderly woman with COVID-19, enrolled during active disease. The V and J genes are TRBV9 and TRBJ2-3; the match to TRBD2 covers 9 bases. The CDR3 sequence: CASSESPGGGGGDTQYF. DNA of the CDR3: TGTGCCAGCAGCGAGAGCCCCGGCGGGGGGGGAGGGGATACGCAGTATTTT.